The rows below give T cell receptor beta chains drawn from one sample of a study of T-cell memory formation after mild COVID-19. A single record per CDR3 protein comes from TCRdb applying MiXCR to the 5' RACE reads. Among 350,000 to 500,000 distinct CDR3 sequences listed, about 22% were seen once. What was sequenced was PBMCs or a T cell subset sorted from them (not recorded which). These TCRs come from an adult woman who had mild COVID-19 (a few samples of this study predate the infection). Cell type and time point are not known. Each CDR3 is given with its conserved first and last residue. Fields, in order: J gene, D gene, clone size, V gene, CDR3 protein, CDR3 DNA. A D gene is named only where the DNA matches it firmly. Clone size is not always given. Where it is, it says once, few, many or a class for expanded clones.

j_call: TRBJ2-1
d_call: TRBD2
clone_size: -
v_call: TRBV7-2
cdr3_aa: CASSLITSGRWTYNEQFF
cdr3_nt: TGTGCCAGCAGCTTAATTACTAGCGGGAGGTGGACCTACAATGAGCAGTTCTTC

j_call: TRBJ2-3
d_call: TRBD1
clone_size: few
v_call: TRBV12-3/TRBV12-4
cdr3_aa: CASAPQGAVDTQYF
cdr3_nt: TGTGCCAGCGCACCTCAGGGGGCGGTGGATACGCAGTATTTT

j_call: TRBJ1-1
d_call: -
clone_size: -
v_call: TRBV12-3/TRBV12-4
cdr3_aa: CASSLGDRPRAEAFF
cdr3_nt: TGTGCCAGCAGTTTAGGTGACAGGCCCCGCGCTGAAGCTTTCTTT

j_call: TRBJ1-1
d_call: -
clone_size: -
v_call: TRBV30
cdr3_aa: CACNTEAFF
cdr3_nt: TGTGCTTGTAACACTGAAGCTTTCTTT

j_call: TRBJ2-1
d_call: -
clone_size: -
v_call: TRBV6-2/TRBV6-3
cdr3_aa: CASTLVRGPAYNEQFF
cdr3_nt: TGTGCCAGCACCCTTGTCAGGGGACCGGCCTACAATGAGCAGTTCTTC

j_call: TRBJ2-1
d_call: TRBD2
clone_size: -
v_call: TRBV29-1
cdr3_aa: CSVFGGATYNEQFF
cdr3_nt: TGCAGCGTTTTCGGGGGGGCTACCTACAATGAGCAGTTCTTC

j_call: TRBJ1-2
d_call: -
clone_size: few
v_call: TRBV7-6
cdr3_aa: CASSSESWTAGYTF
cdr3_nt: TGTGCCAGCAGCTCAGAATCCTGGACAGCCGGCTACACCTTC

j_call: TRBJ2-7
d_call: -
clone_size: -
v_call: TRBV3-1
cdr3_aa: CASSQELGSRYEQYF
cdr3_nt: TGTGCCAGCAGCCAAGAGCTCGGGAGTAGGTACGAGCAGTACTTC

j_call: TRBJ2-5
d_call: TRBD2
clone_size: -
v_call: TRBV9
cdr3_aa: CASSVGGLAPRAGETQYF
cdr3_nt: TGTGCCAGCAGCGTAGGGGGACTAGCGCCGAGAGCCGGGGAGACCCAGTACTTC

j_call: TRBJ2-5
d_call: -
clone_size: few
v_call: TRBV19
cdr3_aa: CASSVRLQETQYF
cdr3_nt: TGTGCCAGTAGTGTACGTCTTCAAGAGACCCAGTACTTC